A single sample is the source of the 17 T cell receptor beta chains below, sequenced in a study of blood T cell repertoires in COVID-19. The protocol was immunoSEQ multiplex PCR, while the TCRdb copy is restricted to in-frame clones and leaves out a portion. Found here are some 450,000 clones, approximately 90% of them singletons; the top ten hold roughly 0.84%. The sequenced sample consisted of peripheral blood. Receptor source: a man in his late teens or twenties with COVID-19, enrolled during active disease.

This clone occurred once. V usage is TRBV3-1 (or the pseudogene TRBV3-2) and J usage is TRBJ2-4, with 9 bases that match TRBD1. The CDR3 has 14 residues. V shed 2 bases, J shed 7 bases, and the junction held 3 bases outside the gene matches. Germline CDR1 and CDR2: LGHDT and YNNKEL (reference sequence). For the CDR3, the DNA is TGTGCCAGCAGCCAACCCGGACAGGGGAACATTCAGTACTTC. Its protein product is CASSQPGQGNIQYF.

The J gene is TRBJ2-2, the V gene TRBV4-1; no definite D call. V dropped 0 bases and J dropped 6 bases, with 11 bases sitting between them. This CDR3 spans 15 amino acids. CDR1 and CDR2 from the germline V gene are MGHRA and YSYEKL. CDR3 region: CASSQDLSRPGELFF. Written as DNA, the CDR3 is TGCGCCAGCAGCCAAGATCTCAGCAGGCCCGGGGAGCTGTTTTTT.

This clone appeared a few times. The chain joins TRBV24-1 to TRBJ2-1, with D possibly TRBD2 on 5 matching bases. This CDR3 region has 16 residues. Trimming stripped 1 base from V and 8 bases from J, with 17 bases between. Germline CDR1 KGHDR, CDR2 SFDVKD. The DNA of the CDR3 is TGTGCCACCAGTGATTTTCAGAGAACGGGAAGCGATGAGCAGTTCTTC. Amino acids: CATSDFQRTGSDEQFF.

The rearrangement uses TRBV25-1 and TRBJ2-1; 8 positions agree with TRBD2. This CDR3 has 17 amino acids. CDR1 is MGHDK, CDR2 SYGVNS, per germline. The ends lost 4 bases at V and 5 bases at J; junction bases unmatched: 13. The CDR3 DNA is TGTGCCAGCAGTGGTTTGAAGACTAGCGTTCGAGACAATGAGCAGTTCTTC. It yields the protein CASSGLKTSVRDNEQFF.

The chain links TRBV6-5 to TRBJ2-7, with D unresolved. Trimming left V 4 bases short and J 3 bases short, with 13 bases between. Germline V lookup: CDR1 MNHEY, CDR2 SVGAGI. This CDR3 is 14 amino acids long. CDR3 sequence: CASSFRGRNYEQYF. For the CDR3, the DNA is TGTGCCAGCAGTTTCCGAGGCAGAAACTACGAGCAGTACTTC.

This clone was detected once. This rearrangement joins TRBV11-2 to TRBJ2-5; 9 nucleotides agree with TRBD1. The V gene's germline CDR1 is SGHAT and CDR2 FQNNGV. This CDR3 has 17 amino acids. The J segment lost 1 base and the V segment lost 6 bases, leaving 12 bases of the junction unmatched. The CDR3 protein is CASRAQTGGVRQETQYF. CDR3 coding DNA: TGTGCCAGCAGGGCTCAAACAGGGGGCGTCCGCCAAGAGACCCAGTACTTC.

J is TRBJ1-1 and V is TRBV18; 7 positions agree with TRBD1. Germline V gene sequence: CDR1 KGHSH, CDR2 LQKENI. The CDR3 length is 14 residues. The V and J ends lost 0 bases and 8 bases, in that order; junction bases with no gene match: 6. CDR3 in amino acids: CASSPPRGRGEAFF. The CDR3 DNA sequence: TGTGCCAGCTCACCACCGAGGGGGCGAGGGGAAGCTTTCTTT.

The V call is TRBV3-1 (or the pseudogene TRBV3-2), the J call TRBJ2-7; 7 bases are a match to TRBD1. The germline CDR1 and CDR2 sequences are LGHDT and YNNKEL (reference sequence). The junction had 5 bases not matched to a gene; V was cut back by 6 bases and J by 3 bases. The CDR3 is 13 amino acids. The CDR3 DNA sequence: TGTGCCAGCAGTCCAGGGGGTGGCTACGAGCAGTACTTC. It codes for CASSPGGGYEQYF.

Only one count was recorded for this clone. The J gene is TRBJ1-1, the V gene TRBV14; D is unresolved. CDR3 length: 13 residues. Trimming stripped 5 bases from V and 7 bases from J, with 14 bases between. Germline CDR1 reads SGHDN; CDR2 reads FVKESK. Here the CDR3 reads CASSSRHRVEAFF. As DNA, the CDR3 is TGTGCCAGCAGCTCCAGACATCGTGTTGAAGCTTTCTTT.

J is TRBJ1-1 and V is TRBV19, with D maybe TRBD1 (5 bases). The V and J ends lost 3 bases and 0 bases respectively, with 14 bases between them. Germline V gene sequence: CDR1 LNHDA, CDR2 SQIVND (reference sequence). This CDR3 has 16 residues. CDR3 nucleotide sequence: TGTGCCAGTAGTATGGGCGGGACTGGCATGAACACTGAAGCTTTCTTT. Amino acid sequence: CASSMGGTGMNTEAFF. The full variable domain, its missing parts supplied by reference TRBV19 and TRBJ1-1, is DGGITQSPKYLFRKEGQNVTLSCEQNLNHDAMYWYRQDPGQGLRLIYYSQIVNDFQKGDIAEGYSVSREKKESFPLTVTSAQKNPTAFYLCASSMGGTGMNTEAFFGQGTRLTVV.

The gene calls are TRBV19 and TRBJ1-5; unclear D gene. The CDR3 runs to 15 residues. Germline loops: CDR1 LNHDA, CDR2 SQIVND (reference sequence). Trimming cost V 2 bases and J 0 bases, with 8 bases left between them. CDR3 region: CASSITTYSNQPQHF. The DNA of the CDR3 is TGTGCCAGTAGTATAACGACTTATAGCAATCAGCCCCAGCATTTT.

This chain joins TRBV9 and TRBJ1-2; D not resolved. Trimming left V 2 bases short and J 3 bases short, with 11 bases between. Germline lookup yields CDR1 SGDLS and CDR2 YYNGEE. The CDR3 length is 14 residues. As DNA, the CDR3 is TGTGCCAGCAGCGTCGACACGACGGACTATGGCTACACCTTC. It translates to CASSVDTTDYGYTF.

Concerning this clone: The sample contains more than one DNA sequence encoding this CDR3. J is TRBJ2-2 and V is TRBV11-2; D is uncertain. The length of the CDR3 is 13 residues. Per germline, CDR1 SGHAT and CDR2 FQNNGV. With 2 bases removed from V and 2 bases from J, the gap between germline ends came to 3 bases. This CDR3 is CASSLTNTGELFF. The CDR3 nucleotides are TGTGCCAGCAGCTTAACTAACACCGGGGAGCTGTTTTTT.

The gene calls are TRBV5-6 and TRBJ2-1; D call uncertain. CDR3 length equals 13 residues. V lost 4 bases, J lost 4 bases, and 9 bases lay in between. Germline V gives CDR1 SGHDT, CDR2 YYEEEE. The CDR3 protein is CASSLDIYNEQFF. The CDR3 nucleotides are TGTGCCAGCAGCCTTGACATTTACAATGAGCAGTTCTTC.

The chain joins TRBV5-1 to TRBJ2-3, with D maybe TRBD1 (5 bases). Trimming removed 4 bases from V and 0 bases from J, with 15 bases in between. Germline-derived CDR1 and CDR2 are SGHRS and YFSETQ. The CDR3 runs 16 residues. The CDR3 reads CASSPDTSGSTDTQYF. CDR3 sequence (DNA): TGCGCCAGCAGCCCGGACACCTCTGGGAGCACAGATACGCAGTATTTT.

The gene calls are TRBV11-2 and TRBJ2-5, with 15 nucleotides matching TRBD2. The junction had 9 bases not matched to a gene; V was cut back by 5 bases and J by 5 bases. This CDR3 has 17 amino acids. CDR1 SGHAT and CDR2 FQNNGV come from the germline V gene. CDR3 nucleotides: TGTGCCAGCAGCCCGGGACTAGCGGGGGGAGGGGGTGAGACCCAGTACTTC. Translated: CASSPGLAGGGGETQYF.

The chain has TRBV19 and TRBJ2-1; 14 bases fit TRBD2. CDR1 is LNHDA and CDR2 is SQIVND in the germline V gene (reference sequence). Trimming removed 7 bases from V and 13 bases from J; junction bases left unmatched: 9. The CDR3 runs to 14 residues. CDR3 sequence: CASTFGLAGGPQFF. The CDR3, as DNA: TGTGCCAGTACCTTTGGACTAGCGGGGGGCCCCCAGTTCTTC.